What follows are 21 T cell receptor beta chains derived from one specimen sequenced in a study of shared clonotypes between healthy human individuals. Produced via immunoSEQ multiplex PCR; TCRdb's table is partial and in-frame only. The sample has more than 850,000 clones, roughly 74% seen once. The material sequenced was memory CD4+ T cells from PBMCs. As to subset: CD45RA-negative fraction. The receptors here all came from a man aged 18 to 29 in good health. Some clones in this sample may be carry-over from other donors' samples.

The chain joins TRBV5-6 to TRBJ2-7, with D tentatively TRBD1 (6 bases). The germline V gene has CDR1 SGHDT and CDR2 YYEEEE. The CDR3 is 14 residues long. Trimming left V 2 bases short and J 0 bases short, with 9 bases between. The CDR3 protein is CASSLGQTSYEQYF. The CDR3 bases are TGTGCCAGCAGCTTAGGACAGACCTCCTACGAGCAGTACTTC.

This clone was found once. The chain is built from TRBV5-4 and TRBJ2-2; D gene uncertain. The CDR3 runs to 16 residues. The germline V gene has CDR1 SGHNT and CDR2 YYREEE (reference sequence). With 6 bases removed from V and 0 bases from J, the gap between germline ends came to 15 bases. CDR3 nucleotide sequence: TGTGCCAGCACCCCTGGAGCGCGCGCGAACACCGGGGAGCTGTTTTTT. Its translation is CASTPGARANTGELFF. The whole variable domain, filled in from reference TRBV5-4 and TRBJ2-2, reads ETGVTQSPTHLIKTRGQQVTLRCSSQSGHNTVSWYQQALGQGPQFIFQYYREEENGRGNFPPRFSGLQFPNYSSELNVNALELDDSALYLCASTPGARANTGELFFGEGSRLTVL.

This CDR3 is CASSLNTRNTEAFF. CDR3 sequence (DNA): TGTGCCAGCAGCTTAAACACAAGGAACACTGAAGCTTTCTTT. The chain has TRBV7-9 and TRBJ1-1; D unclear. This CDR3 is built from 14 residues. Trimming left V 2 bases short and J 1 base short, with 8 bases between. Germline CDR1 SEHNR, CDR2 FQNEAQ (reference sequence).

The chain couples TRBV11-2 to TRBJ2-7; D is unresolved. The V gene lost 0 bases and the J gene lost 13 bases, with 22 bases spanning the gap. The germline V gene encodes CDR1 SGHAT and CDR2 FQNNGV. The CDR3 sequence is 15 residues long. The CDR3 DNA reads TGTGCCAGCAGCTTAGAATCCCTCGGGTCCAACGCCGTATACTTC. Translation: CASSLESLGSNAVYF.

The chain recombines TRBV5-1 with TRBJ2-7, with 11 bases fitting TRBD2. Per the germline V gene, CDR1 is SGHRS and CDR2 is YFSETQ. The CDR3 sequence is 14 residues long. V gave up 4 bases and J gave up 5 bases; unmatched junction bases: 5. The CDR3 protein is CASSVLAGVDEQYF. The CDR3 coding sequence is TGCGCCAGCAGCGTACTAGCGGGAGTCGACGAGCAGTACTTC.

The genes are TRBV7-2 and TRBJ1-5; D is unresolved. The V gene lost 5 bases and the J gene lost 1 base, with 9 bases spanning the gap. This CDR3 has 14 residues. Germline CDR1 reads SGHTA; CDR2 reads FQGNSA. The CDR3 region is CASSLRLSNQPQHF. CDR3 in DNA: TGTGCCAGCAGCCTCAGGCTAAGCAATCAGCCCCAGCATTTT. The complete variable domain, with remaining parts taken from reference TRBV7-2 and TRBJ1-5, reads GAGVSQSPSNKVTEKGKDVELRCDPISGHTALYWYRQSLGQGLEFLIYFQGNSAPDKSGLPSDRFSAERTGGSVSTLTIQRTQQEDSAVYLCASSLRLSNQPQHFGDGTRLSIL.

This clone turned up a few times. The sample carries other DNA sequences with the same CDR3. This chain connects TRBV30 to TRBJ2-5; 9 nucleotides agree with TRBD2. This CDR3 comprises 13 residues. CDR1 and CDR2 from the germline V gene are GTSNPN and SVGIG (reference sequence). The V segment lost 0 bases and the J segment 4 bases; nucleotides outside the gene matches: 0. CDR3 region: CAWSVLAGETQYF. Written as DNA, the CDR3 is TGTGCCTGGAGTGTACTAGCGGGAGAGACCCAGTACTTC.

The genes are TRBV28 and TRBJ1-2; D uncertain. The CDR3 consists of 17 residues. The germline V gene has CDR1 MDHEN and CDR2 SYDVKM. V lost 4 bases, J lost 4 bases, and 22 bases lay in between. In DNA form, the CDR3 reads TGTGCCAGCAGTTCACTTCCCTCAACGGGCCAGCTCTATGGCTACACCTTC. Its translation is CASSSLPSTGQLYGYTF.

This chain links TRBV5-5 with TRBJ1-5, with 9 bases identical to TRBD1. The length of the CDR3 is 15 residues. CDR1 and CDR2 (germline): SGHKS, YYEKEE (reference sequence). V shed 1 base, J shed 7 bases, and the junction held 6 bases outside the gene matches. The CDR3 protein is CASSLFGTGSQPQHF. The CDR3 nucleotides read TGTGCCAGCAGCTTGTTTGGGACAGGGAGCCAGCCCCAGCATTTT.

This clone was counted at least ten times. The rearrangement links TRBV28 to TRBJ2-4; 9 nucleotides line up with TRBD2. The CDR3 contains 16 residues. CDR1 is MDHEN and CDR2 is SYDVKM in the germline V gene. V lost 7 bases, J lost 8 bases, and 15 bases stayed unmatched. CDR3 bases: TGTGCCAGCATACCCGGCGATGCGGGGGGGAGGCACATTCAGTACTTC. It specifies CASIPGDAGGRHIQYF.

CDR3 DNA: TGTGCCAGTAGTCCCCAGGGGGCTCGGGGGGGAAACACTGAAGCTTTCTTT. Its protein is CASSPQGARGGNTEAFF. V is TRBV19 and J is TRBJ1-1; 8 bases match TRBD1. CDR3 length: 17 residues. The J segment lost 2 bases and the V segment lost 5 bases, leaving 13 bases of the junction unmatched. Germline V gene lookup returns CDR1 LNHDA and CDR2 SQIVND (reference sequence).

The J gene is TRBJ2-1, the V gene TRBV7-9, with TRBD1 identical over 7 bases. Germline V gene data show CDR1 as SEHNR and CDR2 as FQNEAQ (reference sequence). The CDR3 sequence is 13 residues long. V dropped 4 bases and J dropped 8; count of bases not matched to a gene: 5. The CDR3 here is CASSWGQSHEQFF. CDR3 nucleotide sequence: TGTGCCAGCAGCTGGGGACAGAGCCATGAGCAGTTCTTC. The whole variable domain, filled in from reference TRBV7-9 and TRBJ2-1, reads DTGVSQNPRHKITKRGQNVTFRCDPISEHNRLYWYRQTLGQGPEFLTYFQNEAQLEKSRLLSDRFSAERPKGSFSTLEIQRTEQGDSAMYLCASSWGQSHEQFFGPGTRLTVL.

The V gene is TRBV5-4, the J gene TRBJ2-5; tentatively, D is TRBD1 (6 bases). Trimming removed 7 bases from V and 5 bases from J, with 18 bases in between. The germline CDR1 and CDR2 sequences are SGHNT and YYREEE (reference sequence). The CDR3 is 14 amino acids. The CDR3 coding sequence is TGTGCCAGCTTCCGCGCAGGGGTGAGGGAGACCCAGTACTTC. Translation: CASFRAGVRETQYF.

This rearrangement joins TRBV7-6 to TRBJ2-7; TRBD1 matches 8 bases. The CDR3 is 19 residues long. The germline V gene encodes CDR1 SGHVS and CDR2 FNYEAQ. J gave up 0 bases and V 6 bases, and 19 bases lay outside the gene matches. In nucleotides, the CDR3 is TGTGCCAGCAGTCAACACCGACAGGGGAACAAGCCGAGCTCCTACGAGCAGTACTTC. Its protein is CASSQHRQGNKPSSYEQYF.

This rearrangement joins TRBV5-1 to TRBJ2-3; 16 bases match TRBD2. CDR1 and CDR2 from the germline V gene are SGHRS and YFSETQ. Trimming took 4 bases from V and 3 from J; bases not matched to a gene: 8. The CDR3 consists of 18 residues. For the CDR3, the DNA is TGCGCCAGCAGCCCGGGGACTAGCGGGAGGGCCCTAACAGATACGCAGTATTTT. It specifies CASSPGTSGRALTDTQYF.

The rearrangement uses TRBV7-2 and TRBJ1-1, with D uncertain. There are 12 residues in the CDR3. From germline, CDR1 is SGHTA and CDR2 FQGNSA. V was trimmed by 6 bases and J by 6 bases, leaving 11 bases between them. The CDR3 bases are TGTGCCAGCAGTATGCCGCGGGCTGAAGCTTTCTTT. Amino acid sequence: CASSMPRAEAFF.

The V call is TRBV28, the J call TRBJ1-2; the match to TRBD1 covers 7 bases. The trim removed 2 bases at V and 2 bases at J, leaving 8 bases unmatched. Germline V gives CDR1 MDHEN, CDR2 SYDVKM. The CDR3 totals 16 residues. The CDR3 DNA sequence: TGTGCCAGCAGTTTAGGGGTGGGGACAGCCAACTATGGCTACACCTTC. Residues: CASSLGVGTANYGYTF.

There are a few counts of this clone. Other DNA sequences in the same sample also yield this CDR3. The rearrangement links TRBV20-1 to TRBJ1-1; D not certain. Germline V CDR1 and CDR2: DFQATT, SNEGSKA (reference sequence). Between the trimmed V and J ends, which lost 3 bases and 5 bases, there was a span of 4 bases. The CDR3 has 10 residues. The CDR3 region is CSARGTEAFF. In nucleotides, the CDR3 is TGCAGTGCTAGGGGGACTGAAGCTTTCTTT.

The chain couples TRBV11-2 to TRBJ2-7; TRBD2 agrees at 9 bases. CDR1 SGHAT and CDR2 FQNNGV come from the germline V gene. The CDR3 is 15 amino acids. J gave up 6 bases and V 7 bases, and 13 bases lay outside the gene matches. CDR3: CASTSWRGGFGEQYF. The CDR3 DNA reads as TGTGCCAGCACCTCGTGGCGGGGGGGGTTCGGCGAGCAGTACTTC.

CDR3 protein: CSGKYTPSPQETQYF. The DNA of the CDR3 is TGCAGCGGCAAGTATACACCTTCCCCCCAAGAGACCCAGTACTTC. The chain links TRBV29-1 to TRBJ2-5; no clear D gene. Germline CDR1 is SQVTM and CDR2 is ANQGSEA. Trimming took off 7 bases at V and 1 base at J, with 19 bases between the two ends. This CDR3 contains 15 residues. Full variable domain (rest looked up from reference TRBV29-1 and TRBJ2-5): SAVISQKPSRDICQRGTSLTIQCQVDSQVTMMFWYRQQPGQSLTLIATANQGSEATYESGFVIDKFPISRPNLTFSTLTVSNMSPEDSSIYLCSGKYTPSPQETQYFGPGTRLLVL.

This clone has more than one count but fewer than ten. This chain joins TRBV7-8 and TRBJ2-3; 11 bases align to TRBD2. Germline CDR1 SGHVS, CDR2 FQNEAQ. The CDR3 totals 16 residues. The V gene end was trimmed by 4 bases and the J gene end by 6 bases; junction bases not matched to a gene: 9. The CDR3 DNA follows: TGTGCCAGCAGCTCGGGGACTAGCGGAGGGCCTGATACGCAGTATTTT. It codes for CASSSGTSGGPDTQYF.